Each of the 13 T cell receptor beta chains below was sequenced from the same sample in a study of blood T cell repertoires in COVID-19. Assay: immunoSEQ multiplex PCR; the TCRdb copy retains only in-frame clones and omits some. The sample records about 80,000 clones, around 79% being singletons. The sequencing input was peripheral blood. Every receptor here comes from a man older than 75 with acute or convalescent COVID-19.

The CDR3 loop is CASSGGRSSYEQYF. For the CDR3, the DNA is TGTGCCAGCTCAGGGGGCCGAAGCTCCTACGAGCAGTACTTC. The J gene is TRBJ2-7, the V gene TRBV2, with 8 bases identical to TRBD1. The junction had 6 bases not matched to a gene; V was cut back by 8 bases and J by 0 bases. CDR3 length: 14 amino acids. Germline V lookup: CDR1 SNHLY, CDR2 FYNNEI.

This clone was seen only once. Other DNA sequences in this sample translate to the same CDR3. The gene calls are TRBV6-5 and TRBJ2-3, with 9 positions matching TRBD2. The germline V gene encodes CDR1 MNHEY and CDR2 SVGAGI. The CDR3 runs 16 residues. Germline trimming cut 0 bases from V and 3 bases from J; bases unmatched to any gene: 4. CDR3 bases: TGTGCCAGCAGTTACTCTAGCGGGGGAAATACAGATACGCAGTATTTT. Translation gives CASSYSSGGNTDTQYF.

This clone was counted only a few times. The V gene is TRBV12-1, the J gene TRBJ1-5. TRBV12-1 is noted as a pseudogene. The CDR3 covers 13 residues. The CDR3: CASSLGRAQPQHF. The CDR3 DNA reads TGTGCCAGCAGCTTGGGGAGGGCTCAGCCCCAGCATTTT.

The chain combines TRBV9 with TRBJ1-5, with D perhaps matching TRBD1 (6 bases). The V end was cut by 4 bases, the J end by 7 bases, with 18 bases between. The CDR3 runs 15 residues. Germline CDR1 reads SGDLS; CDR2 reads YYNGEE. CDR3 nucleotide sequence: TGTGCCAGCAGCCCCTATGCAGGGGTAGGGCAGCCCCAGCATTTT. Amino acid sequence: CASSPYAGVGQPQHF. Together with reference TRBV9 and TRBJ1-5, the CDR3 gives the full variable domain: DSGVTQTPKHLITATGQRVTLRCSPRSGDLSVYWYQQSLDQGLQFLIQYYNGEERAKGNILERFSAQQFPDLHSELNLSSLELGDSALYFCASSPYAGVGQPQHFGDGTRLSIL.

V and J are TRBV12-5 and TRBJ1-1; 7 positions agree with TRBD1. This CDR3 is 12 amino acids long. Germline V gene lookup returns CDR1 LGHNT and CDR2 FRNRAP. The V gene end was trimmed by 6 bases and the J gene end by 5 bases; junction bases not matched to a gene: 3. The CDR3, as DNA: TGTGCTAGTGGGTGGGACAGAACTGAAGCTTTCTTT. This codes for CASGWDRTEAFF. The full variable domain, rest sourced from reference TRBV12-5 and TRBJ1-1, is DARVTQTPRHKVTEMGQEVTMRCQPILGHNTVFWYRQTMMQGLELLAYFRNRAPLDDSGMPKDRFSAEMPDATLATLKIQPSEPRDSAVYFCASGWDRTEAFFGQGTRLTVV.

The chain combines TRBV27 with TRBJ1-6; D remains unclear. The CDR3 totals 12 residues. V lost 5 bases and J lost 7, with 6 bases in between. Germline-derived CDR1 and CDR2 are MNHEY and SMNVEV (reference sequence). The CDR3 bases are TGTGCCAGCAGTCAACAGAATTCACCCCTCCACTTT. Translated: CASSQQNSPLHF.

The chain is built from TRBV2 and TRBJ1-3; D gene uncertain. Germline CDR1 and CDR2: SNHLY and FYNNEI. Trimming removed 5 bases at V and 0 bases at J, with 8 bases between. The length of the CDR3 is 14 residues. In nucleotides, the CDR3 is TGTGCCAGCAGTTTAGATAACTCTGGAAACACCATATATTTT. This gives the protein CASSLDNSGNTIYF.

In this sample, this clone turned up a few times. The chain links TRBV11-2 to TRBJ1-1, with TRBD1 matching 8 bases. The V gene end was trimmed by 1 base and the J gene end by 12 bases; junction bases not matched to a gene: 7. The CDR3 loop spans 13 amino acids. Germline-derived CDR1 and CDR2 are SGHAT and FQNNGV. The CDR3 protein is CASSLAQGAQTFF. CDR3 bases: TGTGCCAGCAGCTTAGCCCAGGGGGCGCAGACTTTCTTT.

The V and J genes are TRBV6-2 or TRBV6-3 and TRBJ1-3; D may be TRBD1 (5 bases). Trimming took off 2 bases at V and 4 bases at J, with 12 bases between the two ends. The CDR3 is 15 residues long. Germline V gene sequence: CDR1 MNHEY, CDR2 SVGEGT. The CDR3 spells CASSYQGVSGNTIYF. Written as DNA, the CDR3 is TGTGCCAGCAGTTACCAGGGTGTCAGCGGAAACACCATATATTTT.

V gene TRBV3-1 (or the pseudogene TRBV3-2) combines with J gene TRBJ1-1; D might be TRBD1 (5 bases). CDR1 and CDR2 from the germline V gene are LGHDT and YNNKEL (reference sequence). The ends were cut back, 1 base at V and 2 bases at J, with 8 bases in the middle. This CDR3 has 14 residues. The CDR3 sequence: CASSQADSNTEAFF. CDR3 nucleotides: TGTGCCAGCAGCCAAGCTGACAGTAACACTGAAGCTTTCTTT.

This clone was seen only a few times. This CDR3 reads CASTEDSYEQYF. The CDR3 DNA reads TGTGCCAGCACCGAGGATTCCTACGAGCAGTACTTC. V gene TRBV25-1 combines with J gene TRBJ2-7; D is undetermined. The CDR3 loop spans 12 amino acids. Deletions cut 7 bases from V and 1 base from J, with 8 bases between. Germline values: CDR1 MGHDK, CDR2 SYGVNS.

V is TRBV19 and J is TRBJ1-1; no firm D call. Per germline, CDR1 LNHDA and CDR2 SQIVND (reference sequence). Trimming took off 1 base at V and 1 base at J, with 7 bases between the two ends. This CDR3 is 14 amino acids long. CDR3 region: CASSIVRGNTEAFF. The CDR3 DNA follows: TGTGCCAGTAGTATAGTTAGAGGGAACACTGAAGCTTTCTTT. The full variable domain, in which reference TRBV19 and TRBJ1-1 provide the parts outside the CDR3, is DGGITQSPKYLFRKEGQNVTLSCEQNLNHDAMYWYRQDPGQGLRLIYYSQIVNDFQKGDIAEGYSVSREKKESFPLTVTSAQKNPTAFYLCASSIVRGNTEAFFGQGTRLTVV.

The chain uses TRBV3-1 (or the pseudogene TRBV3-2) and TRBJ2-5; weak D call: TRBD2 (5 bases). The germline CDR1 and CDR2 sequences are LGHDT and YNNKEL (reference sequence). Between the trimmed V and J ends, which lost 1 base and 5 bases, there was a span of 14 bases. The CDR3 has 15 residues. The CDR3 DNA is TGTGCCAGCAGCCAAGGCTCTAGCTCGTGGGAGACCCAGTACTTC. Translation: CASSQGSSSWETQYF.